Listed below are T cell receptor beta chains from one sample, sequenced in a study of blood T cell repertoires in COVID-19. This table comes from immunoSEQ multiplex PCR, and its TCRdb copy is limited to in-frame clones, with some not included. This table holds about 80,000 clones, less than 85% found once. Sequences were obtained from peripheral blood. The receptors were sampled from an older man with active or convalescent COVID-19. Each CDR3 is given without its conserved first and last residue.

J gene: TRBJ1-3; V gene: TRBV13; CDR3 protein: ASSHRGLLSGNTIY
J gene: TRBJ2-6; V gene: TRBV19; CDR3 protein: ASTRSQGRASGANVLT
J gene: TRBJ1-6; V gene: TRBV28; CDR3 protein: ASSSEGSSYNSPLH
J gene: TRBJ1-2; V gene: TRBV15; CDR3 protein: ATSRDPGET
J gene: TRBJ2-7; V gene: TRBV19; CDR3 protein: ASSGLKPPYEQY
J gene: TRBJ2-5; V gene: TRBV5-1; CDR3 protein: ASSPGGQETQY
J gene: TRBJ2-3; V gene: TRBV5-1; CDR3 protein: ASSPGLTSASTDTQY
J gene: TRBJ1-3; V gene: TRBV5-4; CDR3 protein: ASSFRDAGNTIY
J gene: TRBJ1-1; V gene: TRBV6-4; CDR3 protein: ASSNNRNTEAF
J gene: TRBJ2-5; V gene: TRBV5-1; CDR3 protein: ASSLSAGQETQY
J gene: TRBJ2-1; V gene: TRBV5-4; CDR3 protein: ASSLYGYEQF
J gene: TRBJ1-5; V gene: TRBV3-1/TRBV3-2; CDR3 protein: ASSQDGFGQGLTHQPQH
J gene: TRBJ1-5; V gene: TRBV7-6; CDR3 protein: ASSPSRDRGGQPQH
J gene: TRBJ1-6; V gene: TRBV7-9; CDR3 protein: ASSLGDSPLH
J gene: TRBJ1-6; V gene: TRBV30; CDR3 protein: AWRDIFGSPLH
J gene: TRBJ2-7; V gene: TRBV27; CDR3 protein: ASSLLAGGIYEQY
J gene: TRBJ2-1; V gene: TRBV5-1; CDR3 protein: ASSPVGTRVNEQF
J gene: TRBJ2-5; V gene: TRBV2; CDR3 protein: ASSNRGSRETQY
J gene: TRBJ1-2; V gene: TRBV5-1; CDR3 protein: ASSLGDTGRRGYT
J gene: TRBJ1-6; V gene: TRBV28; CDR3 protein: ASSLDPQGALNSPLH
J gene: TRBJ2-6; V gene: TRBV5-1; CDR3 protein: ASSLGGGANVLT
J gene: TRBJ2-7; V gene: TRBV30; CDR3 protein: AWSAPGREKGSYEQY
J gene: TRBJ1-1; V gene: TRBV5-1; CDR3 protein: ASSSQDMNTEAF
J gene: TRBJ2-3; V gene: TRBV11-2; CDR3 protein: ASSLGNRGSTDTQY
J gene: TRBJ1-6; V gene: TRBV19; CDR3 protein: ASRKRGATGGQSPLH
J gene: TRBJ2-5; V gene: TRBV7-6; CDR3 protein: ASSPRQEETQY
J gene: TRBJ1-6; V gene: TRBV7-6; CDR3 protein: ASGDRALGSPLH
J gene: TRBJ1-1; V gene: TRBV18; CDR3 protein: ASSPSQGMDTEAF
J gene: TRBJ2-7; V gene: TRBV5-1; CDR3 protein: ASSKRGGSYEQY
J gene: TRBJ1-4; V gene: TRBV19; CDR3 protein: ASSITNFGNEKLF
J gene: TRBJ2-2; V gene: TRBV5-1; CDR3 protein: ASSFEDGELF
J gene: TRBJ2-7; V gene: TRBV2; CDR3 protein: ASKSVTYEQY
J gene: TRBJ2-3; V gene: TRBV10-1; CDR3 protein: ASSGQATDTQY
J gene: TRBJ2-1; V gene: TRBV18; CDR3 protein: ASSRRVAAFDEQF
J gene: TRBJ1-2; V gene: TRBV29-1; CDR3 protein: SVSSDSAKNYGYT
J gene: TRBJ2-7; V gene: TRBV5-1; CDR3 protein: ASSANVYEQY
J gene: TRBJ1-2; V gene: TRBV28; CDR3 protein: ASSAPTGAYGYT